These 29 T cell receptor beta chains were sequenced from one sample in a study of vaccination and CD4 T cells after COVID-19. Sequencing of cultured CD4+ T cell DNA used the Oncomine TCR Beta short-read assay. TCRdb analysed the PCR reads with MiXCR anew, one entry per CDR3 protein. The data hold roughly 15,000 distinct CDR3 sequences, with 50% to 65% observed a single time. As for treatment: roughly 10-day PBMC culture with coronavirus spike peptide pools or control peptides (ViraFEST assay). No antigen is known for these receptors. The starting material was CD4+ T cells from blood, cultured in vitro, obtained before SARS-CoV-2 vaccination. The receptors here all came from a human donor who had recovered from COVID-19.

The rearrangement uses TRBV20-1 and TRBJ2-1, with D perhaps TRBD1 (5 bases). The CDR3 is 17 residues long. The V gene's germline CDR1 is DFQATT and CDR2 SNEGSKA (reference sequence). V was clipped by 4 bases and J by 2 bases, with 21 bases between them. CDR3: CSAMGYRAGRTYNEQFF. In nucleotides, the CDR3 is TGCAGTGCTATGGGGTATAGGGCAGGGCGAACCTACAATGAGCAGTTCTTC.

The J gene is TRBJ2-7, the V gene TRBV7-2; D is unclear. The CDR3 is 15 amino acids. Germline V gene data show CDR1 as SGHTA and CDR2 as FQGNSA. Between the trimmed V and J ends, which lost 0 bases and 3 bases, there was a span of 12 bases. The CDR3 region is CASSLAPDWFYEQYF. CDR3 sequence (DNA): TGTGCCAGCAGCTTAGCCCCAGACTGGTTCTACGAGCAGTACTTC.

This clonotype was observed a few times. The genes are TRBV24-1 and TRBJ2-1; unclear D gene. V was shortened by 4 bases and J by 0 bases, with 12 bases between the two germline ends. Germline CDR1 is KGHDR and CDR2 is SFDVKD. This CDR3 spans 16 amino acids. CDR3 region: CATSEHRDSSYNEQFF. Written as DNA, the CDR3 is TGTGCCACCAGTGAACACCGCGATTCCTCCTACAATGAGCAGTTCTTC.

This clonotype was detected only a few times. The V gene is TRBV7-8, the J gene TRBJ1-1; D not certain. The V and J ends lost 8 bases and 1 base respectively, with 11 bases between them. Germline V gene data show CDR1 as SGHVS and CDR2 as FQNEAQ. The CDR3 loop spans 13 amino acids. The CDR3 DNA reads TGTGCCAGCGGAAGAATGACGAACACTGAAGCTTTCTTT. This gives the protein CASGRMTNTEAFF.

This chain uses TRBV19 with TRBJ2-7; TRBD2 is a possible D gene (5 bases). CDR1 and CDR2 (germline): LNHDA, SQIVND (reference sequence). The V end lost 5 bases, the J end lost 0 bases, and 11 bases lay between the germline ends. This CDR3 is 14 amino acids long. The CDR3: CASSLEDSSYEQYF. The CDR3 DNA follows: TGTGCCAGTAGTCTCGAGGACTCCTCCTACGAGCAGTACTTC.

The V call is TRBV12-3 or TRBV12-4, the J call TRBJ2-3; the D gene could be TRBD1 or TRBD2 (5 bases each). Deletions cut 7 bases from V and 9 bases from J, with 20 bases between. The CDR3 totals 14 residues. CDR3 sequence (DNA): TGTGCCAGCACCGGCCGGACTCGATCAGGGACGCAGTATTTT. Translating gives CASTGRTRSGTQYF.

The chain combines TRBV21-1 with TRBJ1-5; the D segment call TRBD1 is taken from the table without a DNA check. TRBV21-1 is flagged as a pseudogene. This CDR3 contains 16 residues. CDR3 sequence reads: CASSKARQGCSQPQHF. Written as DNA, the CDR3 is TGTGCCAGCAGCAAAGCGAGACAGGGTTGTAGCCAGCCCCAGCATTTT.

As concerns this clonotype: At one end the junction does not follow the germline gene, possibly because of a read error. J is TRBJ1-1 and V is TRBV30; TRBD1 aligns across 7 bases. In germline, CDR1 is GTSNPN, CDR2 SVGIG (reference sequence). The CDR3 is 11 residues long. CDR3 amino acids: CAWSVRDSPLF. DNA of the CDR3: TGTGCCTGGAGTGTACGGGACAGTCCTCTCTTT.

This clonotype was observed a handful of times. V and J are TRBV19 and TRBJ1-6; D is perhaps TRBD1 (5 bases). The CDR3 contains 13 residues. Trimming left V 8 bases short and J 8 bases short, with 13 bases between. CDR1 LNHDA and CDR2 SQIVND come from the germline V gene (reference sequence). The CDR3 DNA reads as TGTGCCAGTTCCTGGGGGAGGGATTCACCCCTCCACTTT. Protein: CASSWGRDSPLHF.

The gene calls are TRBV5-4 and TRBJ1-6, with D tentatively TRBD1 (6 bases). The V and J ends lost 4 bases and 5 bases respectively, with 13 bases between them. Germline V CDR1 and CDR2: SGHNT, YYREEE (reference sequence). The CDR3 covers 15 residues. CDR3 in DNA: TGTGCCAGCAGCCCACTACAGGGAAATAATTCACCCCTCCACTTT. Encoded protein: CASSPLQGNNSPLHF.

This chain links TRBV20-1 with TRBJ2-3, with a weak D call TRBD2 (6 bases). Trimming took off 3 bases at V and 1 base at J, with 14 bases between the two ends. This CDR3 has 15 residues. The V gene's germline CDR1 is DFQATT and CDR2 SNEGSKA (reference sequence). The CDR3 DNA sequence: TGCAGTGCTAGTTCCCCTAGGGAGGGCACAGATACGCAGTATTTT. Protein: CSASSPREGTDTQYF.

The rearrangement links TRBV19 to TRBJ1-1; D gene unclear. Germline assignment: CDR1 LNHDA and CDR2 SQIVND (reference sequence). CDR3 length equals 13 residues. Trimming removed 4 bases from V and 0 bases from J, with 6 bases in between. CDR3 in DNA: TGTGCCAGTAGTAACAGCATGAACACTGAAGCTTTCTTT. Translation: CASSNSMNTEAFF.

The genes are TRBV10-3 and TRBJ1-5; 8 nucleotides match TRBD1. The V segment lost 10 bases and the J segment 6 bases; nucleotides outside the gene matches: 8. CDR1 is ENHRY and CDR2 is SYGVKD in the germline V gene. The CDR3 is made up of 13 amino acids. The CDR3 bases are TGTGCCACCGACGCAGGGGGCGGTCAGCCCCAGCATTTT. This codes for CATDAGGGQPQHF.

This clonotype was counted a single time. The chain joins TRBV7-3 to TRBJ2-7, with 8 bases identical to TRBD2. V dropped 5 bases and J dropped 2; count of bases not matched to a gene: 8. This CDR3 is 15 amino acids long. Germline V gene lookup returns CDR1 SGHTA and CDR2 FQGTGA. Here the CDR3 DNA reads TGTGCCAGCAGCATCCAAGCGGGGGCCCCCTACGAGCAGTACTTC. It codes for CASSIQAGAPYEQYF.

This clonotype has only a few counts. The rearrangement links TRBV7-2 to TRBJ1-2, with D possibly matching TRBD1 (6 bases). The CDR3 consists of 12 residues. The germline gives CDR1 SGHTA, CDR2 FQGNSA. The V gene lost 7 bases and the J gene lost 5 bases, with 11 bases spanning the gap. The CDR3 nucleotides read TGTGCCAGCACCAAGGACAGTTATGGCTACACCTTC. This encodes CASTKDSYGYTF. The full variable domain, with the rest looked up from reference TRBV7-2 and TRBJ1-2, is GAGVSQSPSNKVTEKGKDVELRCDPISGHTALYWYRQSLGQGLEFLIYFQGNSAPDKSGLPSDRFSAERTGGSVSTLTIQRTQQEDSAVYLCASTKDSYGYTFGSGTRLTVV.

This clonotype was counted a single time. The chain combines TRBV30 with TRBJ2-3, with D perhaps matching TRBD1 or TRBD2 (7 bases each). CDR1 is GTSNPN, CDR2 SVGIG, per germline (reference sequence). The CDR3 has 14 residues. The V and J ends lost 3 bases and 2 bases respectively, with 12 bases between them. The CDR3: CAWSTGDYTDTQYF. CDR3 DNA: TGTGCCTGGAGCACAGGGGACTACACAGATACGCAGTATTTT. Full variable domain (rest looked up from reference TRBV30 and TRBJ2-3): SQTIHQWPATLVQPVGSPLSLECTVEGTSNPNLYWYRQAAGRGLQLLFYSVGIGQISSEVPQNLSASRPQDRQFILSSKKLLLSDSGFYLCAWSTGDYTDTQYFGPGTRLTVL.

This clonotype has just a few counts. The gene calls are TRBV28 and TRBJ2-7; D might be TRBD2 (6 bases). The length of the CDR3 is 17 residues. The V end lost 2 bases, the J end lost 6 bases, and 23 bases lay between the germline ends. The germline CDR1 and CDR2 sequences are MDHEN and SYDVKM. Here the CDR3 reads CASSLLSDPGLSVEQYF. The DNA for the CDR3 is TGTGCCAGCAGTTTACTCTCCGACCCGGGACTCTCGGTCGAGCAGTACTTC.

The chain recombines TRBV11-3 with TRBJ2-1; D unclear. CDR3 length: 15 amino acids. The germline V gene has CDR1 SGHNT and CDR2 YENEEA. The ends were cut back, 3 bases at V and 0 bases at J, with 9 bases in the middle. In DNA form, the CDR3 reads TGTGCCAGCAGCTTGGGGTTCGGCTCCTACAATGAGCAGTTCTTC. Its protein is CASSLGFGSYNEQFF.

The chain uses TRBV19 and TRBJ1-2; D is ambiguous. V shed 1 base and J shed 4 bases, with 7 bases lying between them. Germline V lookup: CDR1 LNHDA, CDR2 SQIVND (reference sequence). CDR3 length: 13 amino acids. The CDR3 bases are TGTGCCAGTAGTATAGGGCTGCTCTATGGCTACACCTTC. Translated: CASSIGLLYGYTF.

This rearrangement joins TRBV1 to TRBJ1-2; the table gives TRBD1 as D, unverified against the DNA. TRBV1 is recorded as a pseudogene. The CDR3 is made up of 19 amino acids. The CDR3 sequence is CTSRYNGEKGQIYNYGYTF. The CDR3 DNA reads as TGCACCAGCAGGTATAACGGGGAGAAGGGACAGATATATAACTATGGCTACACCTTC.

The chain is built from TRBV2 and TRBJ2-5; D may be TRBD1 (5 bases). Trimming removed 4 bases at V and 5 bases at J, with 11 bases between. This CDR3 contains 13 residues. Per the germline V gene, CDR1 is SNHLY and CDR2 is FYNNEI. As DNA, the CDR3 is TGTGCCAGCAGTGGACAGTTGGGGGAGACCCAGTACTTC. Translation gives CASSGQLGETQYF.

This chain's CDR3 is CASSLDRAGETQYF. CDR3 coding DNA: TGCGCCAGCAGCTTGGACAGGGCAGGAGAGACCCAGTACTTC. The chain is built from TRBV5-1 and TRBJ2-5, with D possibly being TRBD1 (6 bases). The CDR3 runs to 14 residues. V was trimmed by 0 bases and J by 4 bases, leaving 10 bases between them. Per germline, CDR1 SGHRS and CDR2 YFSETQ.

The chain has TRBV6-4 and TRBJ2-3; 12 positions match TRBD2. The trim removed 4 bases at V and 5 bases at J, leaving 7 bases unmatched. The CDR3 consists of 16 residues. Germline CDR1 MRHNA, CDR2 SNTAGT. The CDR3 region has the DNA TGTGCCAGCAGTGTGGAGCTAGCGGGAGGGCGAGATACGCAGTATTTT. Translating it yields CASSVELAGGRDTQYF.

V and J are TRBV18 and TRBJ2-7; 7 nucleotides line up with TRBD1. The CDR3 runs to 14 residues. Germline V gene sequence: CDR1 KGHSH, CDR2 LQKENI. J was trimmed by 5 bases and V by 3 bases; bases with no gene match: 7. DNA of the CDR3: TGTGCCAGCTCACCTCTAGACAGGGCACACGAGCAGTACTTC. Protein product: CASSPLDRAHEQYF. The variable domain in full, with the rest retrieved from reference TRBV18 and TRBJ2-7, is NAGVMQNPRHLVRRRGQEARLRCSPMKGHSHVYWYRQLPEEGLKFMVYLQKENIIDESGMPKERFSAEFPKEGPSILRIQQVVRGDSAAYFCASSPLDRAHEQYFGPGTRLTVT.

The rearrangement links TRBV20-1 to TRBJ2-3; 16 bases line up with TRBD2. The CDR3 is 17 residues long. The ends lost 3 bases at V and 6 bases at J; junction bases unmatched: 9. Germline V gives CDR1 DFQATT, CDR2 SNEGSKA (reference sequence). CDR3 bases: TGCAGTGCTAGGGGGACTAGCGGGAGGGGAAGAGAGGATACGCAGTATTTT. Protein: CSARGTSGRGREDTQYF.

The chain joins TRBV2 to TRBJ1-1; D ambiguous. Per germline, CDR1 SNHLY and CDR2 FYNNEI. The CDR3 extends over 11 amino acids. V gave up 5 bases and J gave up 6 bases, with 7 bases separating them. The CDR3 region has the DNA TGTGCCAGCAGTTTCCGGTCTGAAGCTTTCTTT. This encodes CASSFRSEAFF.

The table lists this clonotype with a count of one. The V and J genes are TRBV6-1 and TRBJ2-7, with a weak D call TRBD1 (6 bases). This CDR3 spans 12 amino acids. Looked up from germline, CDR1 is MNHNS and CDR2 is SASEGT. With 6 bases removed from V and 2 bases from J, the gap between germline ends came to 8 bases. This chain's CDR3 is CASSQGTYEQYF. CDR3 nucleotides: TGTGCCAGCAGCCAGGGGACCTACGAGCAGTACTTC.

This clonotype was detected only a few times. The chain links TRBV30 to TRBJ1-5, with D uncertain. CDR3 size: 13 residues. The V gene's germline CDR1 is GTSNPN and CDR2 SVGIG (reference sequence). V was pared by 2 bases and J by 5 bases, with 10 bases between. The CDR3 here is CAWSSGGDQPQHF. The CDR3 region has the DNA TGTGCCTGGAGTTCGGGCGGGGATCAGCCCCAGCATTTT.

This chain uses TRBV10-3 with TRBJ1-2, with 7 bases aligning to TRBD1. J was trimmed by 0 bases and V by 9 bases; bases with no gene match: 4. CDR1 ENHRY and CDR2 SYGVKD come from the germline V gene. There are 13 residues in the CDR3. This chain's CDR3 is CAIGTDTNYGYTF. CDR3 in DNA: TGTGCCATAGGGACAGATACTAACTATGGCTACACCTTC.